This record covers a single TCR beta chain. The antigen remains unidentified. Germline V lookup: CDR1 MNHNS, CDR2 SASEGT. J gave up 9 bases and V 5 bases, and 13 bases lay outside the gene matches. The CDR3 has 16 amino acids. The data were obtained in a study of blood T cells in healthy people across ages. Overall study findings and caveats: In older individuals, TCR beta diversity per million T cells was lower, falling roughly linearly with age.

The second PCR ran about 6 to 12 cycles with a sample-barcoded 5' primer and J-beta primers. TCRdb re-derived calls from the 5' RACE reads in MiXCR, one entry per CDR3 protein. The sample includes approximately 800,000 distinct CDR3 sequences, about 26% of them seen just once. This sample also appeared in a second study, on T cells of mothers and their children.

The V call is TRBV6-1, the J call TRBJ2-2, with TRBD2 matching over 9 bases. Sequenced input: blood. This sequence was found in a boy aged 10-17 years in good health. The CDR3 DNA is TGTGCCAGCAGTAGGCGGGGGGGCCTGGTTGACCGGGAGCTGTTTTTT. Its translation: CASSRRGGLVDRELFF.